This T cell receptor beta chain was found in a study of CD8+ T cells in alopecia areata. Overall study: Tofacitinib ran 6 to 18 months, followed by 6 months off drug. Whole-study results and caveats: In lesional scalp, particularly from alopecia totalis/universalis, clonality was higher than in normal scalp. Patients shared TCRs less clearly than mice did, possibly owing to HLA.

Extracted RNA was reverse transcribed, and the resulting cDNA served as sequencing template. The table came from immunoSEQ multiplex PCR; TCRdb's copy has only in-frame clones and leaves some out. Counted here are about 180,000 clones, 53% occurring once; the ten biggest clones make up approximately 11%. Sample treatment: oral pan-JAK inhibitor, 5-10 mg twice daily. This clone appeared a few times. The antigen is undetermined. The TCR originated in a human donor with alopecia areata. Specimen: CD8+ T cells sorted from blood, collected at week 24, from a patient treated with tofacitinib.

CDR3 DNA: TGTGCCTGGAGCGCAACTAGCTACGAGCAGTACTTC. Its protein product is CAWSATSYEQYF. This chain joins TRBV30 and TRBJ2-7, with D perhaps TRBD2 (5 bases). Trimming stripped 3 bases from V and 3 bases from J, with 9 bases between. Per the germline V gene, CDR1 is GTSNPN and CDR2 is SVGIG (reference sequence). The CDR3 is 12 residues long. The whole variable domain, remainder taken from reference TRBV30 and TRBJ2-7, is SQTIHQWPATLVQPVGSPLSLECTVEGTSNPNLYWYRQAAGRGLQLLFYSVGIGQISSEVPQNLSASRPQDRQFILSSKKLLLSDSGFYLCAWSATSYEQYFGPGTRLTVT.